This T cell receptor (beta chain) was captured by sequencing in a study of CD8 T cells in Susac syndrome (dated by TCRdb to about 2019). Some background on the complete study: Whether CD8+ T cell activation and differentiation in Susac syndrome was antigen driven was tested using repertoire sequencing. Clonality of the CD8+ T cell repertoire was compared between more than 9 healthy donors, about 14 Susac syndrome patients and under 19 multiple sclerosis patients.

CDR1 and CDR2, per the germline V gene, are SQVTM and ANQGSEA. Between the V and J ends, shortened by 7 bases and 5 bases respectively, the junction contains 8 bases. The CDR3 covers 10 residues, taking in both the cysteine and the phenylalanine. CDR3 DNA only is kept here, 30 bases in frame from base 1. Turning to this clonotype: Its antigen remains unidentified. No base qualities exist here, and no much larger clone lies one base off it.

Peripheral blood CD8+ and CD4+ T cells from healthy donors, Susac syndrome patients and multiple sclerosis patients were profiled by high-throughput TCR beta sequencing. The multiple sclerosis controls were treatment-naive patients who had stable or active relapsing-remitting disease and met the revised McDonald criteria. CD8+ TEMRA cells were enriched by FACS, while bulk CD8+ and CD4+ T cells were purified by magnetic negative isolation. Blood was drawn into EDTA tubes, processed within 24 hours, and PBMCs were isolated by density gradient centrifugation. PBMCs intended for TCR sequencing were frozen in liquid nitrogen and were later thawed in a 37 degrees C water bath. The sorted or isolated CD4+, CD8+ and CD8+ TEMRA cells reached a purity of at least 90%. RNA was extracted with the RNeasy kit and about 0.5 to 1 ug was reverse transcribed using random hexamers. The immunoSEQ multiplex PCR assay, covering 54 Vbeta and 13 Jbeta segments, was used to amplify TCR beta CDR3 regions. Bias from PCR amplification was corrected by using a synthetic template baseline for primer optimization and for computational correction. The original methods were these. Reads were annotated to V, D and J genes per IMGT and analyzed with immunoSEQ Analyzer, keeping only productive sequences. Clonality was computed as one minus Shannon entropy normalized by log2 of the number of productive unique sequences. For each patient and control, public and private clones were evaluated among the 100 most prevalent clones. Clones were defined as Susac-specific if absent from the healthy and MS cohorts, from 1052 published viral clones and from other ImmuneACCESS disease sequences. Using fastp at Q25 and MiXCR, TCRdb reprocessed the public reads and kept productive beta chains. Here each entry gathers all rows of one CDR3 protein and keeps the most common genes and DNA. The V and J calls come from TCRdb's annotation, not from the publication. Counted in this sample were some 260,000 distinct CDR3 sequences; more than 75% of them appeared once. Jointly, the top ten make up approximately 0.12% of the sample.

Study-wide findings and limitations: The TCR sequencing and HLA analysis was acknowledged to have included a relatively small number of individuals.

The receptor comes from a human donor with multiple sclerosis. The rearranged segments are TRBV29-1 and TRBJ1-1, with the D gene not clear enough to name. The specimen sequenced was CD8+ T cells from PBMCs. The DNA sequence reads TGCAGCGGGGGAGGTACTGAAGCTTTCTTT. This gives the protein CSGGGTEAFF.